This TCR beta chain was sequenced for a study of early T cells in non-severe SARS-CoV-2 infection. Overall study: Whole-blood bulk RNA, unsorted, was sequenced, and chains were unpaired.

On this clonotype itself: Its target is not known.

The study's findings and limits: Private and CD4 specificities were missed by VDJdb matching, skewed to anti-spike CD8.

Individual cDNA molecules were tagged with unique molecular identifiers, the study reported. MiXCR was run by TCRdb on the 5' RACE reads, yielding one entry per CDR3 protein. Of about 80,000 distinct CDR3 sequences in the sample, approximately 12% were seen once. In germline, CDR1 is MDHEN, CDR2 SYDVKM. The CDR3 consists of 14 residues. V was shortened by 7 bases and J by 3 bases, with 15 bases between the two germline ends. This chain joins TRBV28 and TRBJ1-1; tentative D call: TRBD1 (5 bases). Sequences were obtained from whole blood. This sequence originates from an adult who was a healthcare worker with PCR-confirmed SARS-CoV-2 infection or an uninfected control (not recorded which). The CDR3 nucleotides are TGTGCCAGCACCCCTCAGGGACTAGACACTGAAGCTTTCTTT. This codes for CASTPQGLDTEAFF.